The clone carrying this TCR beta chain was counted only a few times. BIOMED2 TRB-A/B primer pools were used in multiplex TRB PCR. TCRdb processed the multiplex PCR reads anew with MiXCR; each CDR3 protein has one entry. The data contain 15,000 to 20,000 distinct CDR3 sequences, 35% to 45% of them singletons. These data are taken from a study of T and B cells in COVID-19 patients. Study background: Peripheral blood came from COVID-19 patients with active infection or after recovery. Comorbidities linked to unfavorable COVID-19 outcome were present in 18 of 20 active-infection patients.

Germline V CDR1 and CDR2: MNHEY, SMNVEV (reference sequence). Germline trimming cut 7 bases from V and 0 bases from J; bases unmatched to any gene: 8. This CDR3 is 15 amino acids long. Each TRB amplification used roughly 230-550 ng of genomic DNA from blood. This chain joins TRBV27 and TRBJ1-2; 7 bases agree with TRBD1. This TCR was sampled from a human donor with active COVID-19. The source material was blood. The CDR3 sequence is CASTSNRGSNYGYTF. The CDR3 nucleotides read TGTGCCAGCACCTCCAACAGGGGATCTAACTATGGCTACACCTTC.